One and the same sample provided the 25 T cell receptor beta chains below, sequenced in a study of cytomegalovirus exposure and HLA in healthy donors. This PCR relied on a set of 60 Vbeta primers and 13 Jbeta primers. Only in-frame clones appear in the TCRdb table, and some are missing; sequencing was by immunoSEQ multiplex PCR. Of 120,000 or so clones in the sample, approximately 84% are singletons; the top ten hold around 4%. The sample taken for sequencing was PBMCs. The receptors come from a man younger than 30 in good health and CMV-seropositive.

CDR3 loop: CAWSWTSVSRGQETQYF. The CDR3 bases are TGTGCCTGGAGCTGGACCTCAGTAAGTCGGGGCCAAGAGACCCAGTACTTC. The rearrangement joins TRBV30 to TRBJ2-5, with D perhaps matching TRBD2 (5 bases). This CDR3 contains 17 residues. Germline V lookup: CDR1 GTSNPN, CDR2 SVGIG (reference sequence). V was pared by 3 bases and J by 1 base, with 21 bases between. The entire variable domain, with the rest obtained from reference TRBV30 and TRBJ2-5, is as follows: SQTIHQWPATLVQPVGSPLSLECTVEGTSNPNLYWYRQAAGRGLQLLFYSVGIGQISSEVPQNLSASRPQDRQFILSSKKLLLSDSGFYLCAWSWTSVSRGQETQYFGPGTRLLVL.

The chain is built from TRBV5-4 and TRBJ1-2, with a possible D match to TRBD1 (6 bases). Per germline, CDR1 SGHNT and CDR2 YYREEE (reference sequence). V was pared by 6 bases and J by 2 bases, with 26 bases between. CDR3 size: 18 residues. The CDR3 DNA reads TGTGCCAGCACTATTCGGGCGGGACTACAGGGAGCGAACTATGGCTACACCTTC. The encoded protein is CASTIRAGLQGANYGYTF.

The genes are TRBV19 and TRBJ2-3; 11 nucleotides line up with TRBD2. Trimming at V came to 2 bases and at J to 1 base, leaving 14 bases not matched to a gene. CDR3 length: 20 amino acids. Germline assignment: CDR1 LNHDA and CDR2 SQIVND (reference sequence). CDR3 sequence (DNA): TGTGCCAGTAGTATATCGCCTAGCGGGGGGCGCATGGCTGGCACAGATACGCAGTATTTT. It encodes CASSISPSGGRMAGTDTQYF.

This clone appeared once. Relative to the germline gene, one junction end is altered; a read error may explain this. V and J are TRBV7-9 and TRBJ2-3; D possibly corresponds to TRBD2 (6 bases). The CDR3 has 16 amino acids. Germline V lookup: CDR1 SEHNR, CDR2 FQNEAQ (reference sequence). The DNA of the CDR3 is TGTTCCAGCAGCTTAAAAGTGTCGGGACTTGGGGATACGCAGTATTTT. Protein: CSSSLKVSGLGDTQYF.

The rearrangement joins TRBV4-3 to TRBJ1-5; TRBD1 is a possible D gene (5 bases). CDR3 size: 14 residues. Germline V CDR1 and CDR2: LGHNA, YSLEER. The V end was cut by 1 base, the J end by 5 bases, with 9 bases between. CDR3 region: CASSQGARDQPQHF. The CDR3 region has the DNA TGCGCCAGCAGCCAAGGGGCCAGGGATCAGCCCCAGCATTTT.

The V gene is TRBV5-1, the J gene TRBJ1-2, with a tentative D call TRBD1 (5 bases). In germline, CDR1 is SGHRS, CDR2 YFSETQ. V shed 0 bases and J shed 2 bases, with 11 bases lying between them. The CDR3 is 15 amino acids. CDR3 bases: TGCGCCAGCAGCTTGGGGGCAGGACAAAACTATGGCTACACCTTC. Translation gives CASSLGAGQNYGYTF.

The chain links TRBV4-3 to TRBJ1-1, with D perhaps TRBD1 (5 bases). This CDR3 has 15 residues. The germline gives CDR1 LGHNA, CDR2 YSLEER. Trimming removed 0 bases from V and 3 bases from J, with 11 bases in between. CDR3 in DNA: TGCGCCAGCAGCCAAGATACGGGGGGTGACACTGAAGCTTTCTTT. Translated, it gives CASSQDTGGDTEAFF.

The V gene is TRBV6-1, the J gene TRBJ2-4, with D perhaps matching TRBD2 (6 bases). Trimming stripped 1 base from V and 1 base from J, with 8 bases between. Germline V lookup: CDR1 MNHNS, CDR2 SASEGT. This CDR3 has 15 amino acids. CDR3 in amino acids: CASSEGDLAKNIQYF. CDR3 nucleotides: TGTGCCAGCAGTGAAGGGGACTTGGCCAAAAACATTCAGTACTTC.

This chain joins TRBV7-9 and TRBJ2-3; 9 bases match TRBD1. The V gene end was trimmed by 5 bases and the J gene end by 6 bases; junction bases not matched to a gene: 12. The germline CDR1 and CDR2 sequences are SEHNR and FQNEAQ (reference sequence). The CDR3 consists of 16 residues. The CDR3 is CASSKAGTGISDTQYF. The CDR3 nucleotides are TGTGCCAGCAGCAAAGCCGGGACAGGGATTTCTGATACGCAGTATTTT.

This rearrangement joins TRBV19 to TRBJ1-2; TRBD1 matches 10 bases. J gave up 9 bases and V 6 bases, and 7 bases lay outside the gene matches. CDR3 length equals 13 residues. CDR1 and CDR2 from the germline V gene are LNHDA and SQIVND (reference sequence). CDR3 DNA: TGTGCCAGTAGCCTTAGACAGGGGGCTAGCTACACCTTC. It codes for CASSLRQGASYTF. Combining the CDR3 with reference TRBV19 and TRBJ1-2 gives the whole variable domain DGGITQSPKYLFRKEGQNVTLSCEQNLNHDAMYWYRQDPGQGLRLIYYSQIVNDFQKGDIAEGYSVSREKKESFPLTVTSAQKNPTAFYLCASSLRQGASYTFGSGTRLTVV.

The chain combines TRBV4-3 with TRBJ1-2, with 7 bases aligning to TRBD1. J was trimmed by 4 bases and V by 4 bases; bases with no gene match: 9. This CDR3 spans 15 amino acids. CDR1 and CDR2 (germline): LGHNA, YSLEER. CDR3 coding DNA: TGCGCCAGCAGCCGCGCCTCGACAGGGCTCTATGGCTACACCTTC. Protein sequence: CASSRASTGLYGYTF.

The V gene is TRBV25-1, the J gene TRBJ2-1, with 9 bases fitting TRBD2. Germline CDR1 MGHDK, CDR2 SYGVNS. The CDR3 length is 15 residues. Trimming removed 3 bases from V and 11 bases from J; junction bases left unmatched: 11. The CDR3 sequence: CASSDPGLAAIKQFF. CDR3 nucleotides: TGTGCCAGCAGTGATCCGGGACTAGCCGCGATAAAGCAGTTCTTC.

The chain has TRBV27 and TRBJ2-3, with a possible D match to TRBD1 (5 bases). The germline V and J ends were trimmed by 5 bases and 1 base, with 7 bases remaining between them. Looked up from germline, CDR1 is MNHEY and CDR2 is SMNVEV (reference sequence). This CDR3 is 13 amino acids long. The CDR3 DNA reads as TGTGCCAGCAGTCTGACAGGCACAGATACGCAGTATTTT. Translating gives CASSLTGTDTQYF.

CDR3 loop: CASSQASGSGQFF. In DNA form, the CDR3 reads TGCGCCAGCAGCCAAGCCTCCGGCAGCGGACAGTTCTTC. The rearrangement joins TRBV4-1 to TRBJ2-1, with D possibly matching TRBD2 (5 bases). The CDR3 sequence is 13 residues long. CDR1 is MGHRA, CDR2 YSYEKL, per germline. Trimming removed 1 base at V and 13 bases at J, with 14 bases between.

V gene TRBV7-2 combines with J gene TRBJ1-1; 7 bases line up with TRBD1. CDR3 size: 12 residues. The trim removed 5 bases at V and 7 bases at J, leaving 4 bases unmatched. The germline V gene has CDR1 SGHTA and CDR2 FQGNSA. This CDR3 is CASSPRTGEAFF. Here the CDR3 DNA reads TGTGCCAGCAGCCCCCGGACAGGTGAAGCTTTCTTT.

This clone has only a few counts. The V call is TRBV11-2, the J call TRBJ2-3, with D hard to call. The germline gives CDR1 SGHAT, CDR2 FQNNGV. The V gene lost 4 bases and the J gene lost 2 bases, with 13 bases spanning the gap. This CDR3 spans 15 amino acids. The CDR3 is CASSSLVSVTDTQYF. The CDR3 nucleotides read TGTGCCAGCAGCTCCCTTGTGTCCGTCACAGATACGCAGTATTTT.

The rearrangement uses TRBV7-2 and TRBJ2-7, with D possibly being TRBD1 (5 bases). The germline V and J ends were trimmed by 5 bases and 2 bases, with 13 bases remaining between them. CDR3 length: 14 amino acids. Germline-derived CDR1 and CDR2 are SGHTA and FQGNSA. The CDR3 coding sequence is TGTGCCAGCAGCCGGACATATGGGGCCTACGAGCAGTACTTC. This codes for CASSRTYGAYEQYF.

J is TRBJ1-2 and V is TRBV4-3; no clear D. V lost 1 base and J 2 bases, leaving 14 bases between the germline ends. CDR3 length: 16 residues. Per germline, CDR1 LGHNA and CDR2 YSLEER. For the CDR3, the DNA is TGCGCCAGCAGCCAAGCCTGGGCAGGAGGAAACTATGGCTACACCTTC. Its protein is CASSQAWAGGNYGYTF.

V usage is TRBV14 and J usage is TRBJ1-1; D gene uncertain. Germline CDR1 and CDR2: SGHDN and FVKESK. Trimming pared 2 bases from V and 3 bases from J, leaving 7 bases between. The CDR3 runs to 13 residues. The CDR3 protein is CASSQTGDTEAFF. The CDR3 nucleotides read TGTGCCAGCAGCCAAACGGGAGACACTGAAGCTTTCTTT.

CDR3 region: CASSASLNTEAFF. The CDR3 DNA sequence: TGTGCCAGCAGCGCCTCCTTGAACACTGAAGCTTTCTTT. The chain employs TRBV9 and TRBJ1-1; D gene unclear. V was pared by 3 bases and J by 0 bases, with 6 bases between. This CDR3 region has 13 residues. Germline V gene sequence: CDR1 SGDLS, CDR2 YYNGEE.

This clone has a single count. The chain links TRBV7-2 to TRBJ1-3; D might be TRBD1 (6 bases). Germline loops: CDR1 SGHTA, CDR2 FQGNSA. The V gene lost 2 bases and the J gene lost 0 bases, with 8 bases spanning the gap. There are 15 residues in the CDR3. The CDR3 is CASSLRTASGNTIYF. The CDR3 coding sequence is TGTGCCAGCAGCTTAAGGACAGCCTCTGGAAACACCATATATTTT.

This clone was seen only once. This chain uses TRBV2 with TRBJ2-7; 8 bases agree with TRBD2. Germline CDR1 reads SNHLY; CDR2 reads FYNNEI. The CDR3 sequence is 18 residues long. V was clipped by 6 bases and J by 3 bases; unmatched bases: 19. The CDR3 nucleotides read TGTGCCAGCAGAGCTAGTGTGATGGTCGGGAGGGCCATCTACGAGCAGTACTTC. Protein sequence: CASRASVMVGRAIYEQYF. The full variable domain, rest sourced from reference TRBV2 and TRBJ2-7, is EPEVTQTPSHQVTQMGQEVILRCVPISNHLYFYWYRQILGQKVEFLVSFYNNEISEKSEIFDDQFSVERPDGSNFTLKIRSTKLEDSAMYFCASRASVMVGRAIYEQYFGPGTRLTVT.

The chain has TRBV6-1 and TRBJ2-7, with 9 bases lining up with TRBD1. From germline, CDR1 is MNHNS and CDR2 SASEGT. The CDR3 loop spans 17 amino acids. V was pared by 0 bases and J by 4 bases, with 10 bases of the junction left unmatched. The CDR3: CASSEASGGTGPYEQYF. The CDR3, as DNA: TGTGCCAGCAGTGAAGCTAGTGGCGGGACAGGGCCTTACGAGCAGTACTTC.

CDR3 nucleotide sequence: TGTGCCAGCTCAAGATACATGAACACTGAAGCTTTCTTT. Encoded protein: CASSRYMNTEAFF. The V and J genes are TRBV18 and TRBJ1-1; no reliable D call. This CDR3 comprises 13 residues. Germline CDR1 KGHSH, CDR2 LQKENI. Between the trimmed V and J ends, which lost 5 bases and 0 bases, there was a span of 7 bases.

J is TRBJ2-5 and V is TRBV7-2, with D possibly being TRBD1 (5 bases). Germline values: CDR1 SGHTA, CDR2 FQGNSA. The CDR3 has 13 residues. The V end was cut by 3 bases, the J end by 3 bases, with 8 bases between. Written as DNA, the CDR3 is TGTGCCAGCAGCTTCTTCAGGGAAGAGACCCAGTACTTC. It encodes CASSFFREETQYF.